The entry below gives a single TCR beta chain sequence along with its context. TCRdb passed the RT-PCR reads through MiXCR, listing each CDR3 protein once. In the table there are about 160,000 distinct CDR3 sequences, 30% of which are singletons. This sample is part of a study of patients and donors after allogeneic stem cell transplantation. V was shortened by 3 bases and J by 0 bases, with 5 bases between the two germline ends. Germline loops: CDR1 SQVTM, CDR2 ANQGSEA. This CDR3 is built from 13 residues. The receptor's source is a human donor who was either an allogeneic HSCT recipient or a stem cell or donor lymphocyte infusion donor (not recorded which). It is not recorded whose cells these are; they may come from a transplant donor. This chain joins TRBV29-1 and TRBJ2-2; no reliable D call. Specimen: blood, either unsorted or a sorted T cell fraction (not recorded which). In DNA form, the CDR3 reads TGCAGCGTTGAGGTAGCGAACACCGGGGAGCTGTTTTTT. Encoded protein: CSVEVANTGELFF.